This TCR beta chain was found in a study of blood T cell repertoires in COVID-19. Study summary: Specimens from acute and convalescent COVID-19 originated in the United States, Italy and Spain. Nucleic acid was either cDNA or gDNA, and it came from T cells, B-cell-depleted T cells, or PBMCs.

In the authors' methods: Quantification of nucleated cells was approximated via reference gene primer amplification. Clones were read by immunoSEQ multiplex PCR, and TCRdb kept only the in-frame ones, dropping some. That table is the source of V, J and clone size, and D and trimming were worked out from the DNA. The sample lists 75,000 to 100,000 clones, about 86% occurring once. The sequenced material came from peripheral blood. This receptor was identified in a human donor in a cohort sampled during active COVID-19.

The CDR3 DNA reads TGTGCCAGCAGTGGGGGCACCTCCTACGAGCAGTACTTC. The encoded protein is CASSGGTSYEQYF. The genes are TRBV2 and TRBJ2-7, with D possibly being TRBD1 (5 bases). V was trimmed by 4 bases and J by 0 bases, leaving 7 bases between them. The CDR3 length is 13 residues. Germline lookup yields CDR1 SNHLY and CDR2 FYNNEI.